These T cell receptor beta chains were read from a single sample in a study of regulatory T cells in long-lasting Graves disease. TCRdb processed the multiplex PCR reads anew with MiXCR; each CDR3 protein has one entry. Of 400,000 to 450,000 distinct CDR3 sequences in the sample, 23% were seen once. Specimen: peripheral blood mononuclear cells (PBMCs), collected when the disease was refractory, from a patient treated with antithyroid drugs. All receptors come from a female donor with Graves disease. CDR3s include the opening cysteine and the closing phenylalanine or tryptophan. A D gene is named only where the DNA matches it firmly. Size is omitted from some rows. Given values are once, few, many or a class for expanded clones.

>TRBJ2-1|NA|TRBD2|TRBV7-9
CASSLAGLAGSSYNEQFF
TGTGCCAGCAGCTTAGCGGGACTAGCAGGGTCCTCCTACAATGAGCAGTTCTTC
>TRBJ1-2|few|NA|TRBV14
CASSPARAPGYTF
TGTGCCAGCAGCCCGGCGAGGGCGCCCGGCTACACCTTC
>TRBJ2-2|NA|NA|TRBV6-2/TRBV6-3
CASATLTGELFF
TGTGCCAGCGCCACTCTAACCGGGGAGCTGTTTTTT
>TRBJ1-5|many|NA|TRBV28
CASSFLTDSYSNQPQHF
TGTGCCAGCAGTTTCTTGACAGACTCCTATAGCAATCAGCCCCAGCATTTT
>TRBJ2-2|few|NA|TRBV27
CASAWTVPSNTGELFF
TGTGCCAGCGCTTGGACAGTCCCCTCGAACACCGGGGAGCTGTTTTTT
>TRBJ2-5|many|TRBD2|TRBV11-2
CASSYWASGRSETQYF
TGTGCCAGCAGTTACTGGGCTAGCGGGAGGTCGGAGACCCAGTACTTC
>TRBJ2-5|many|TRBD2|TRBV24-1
CATSDASGTIQETQYF
TGTGCCACCAGTGATGCTAGCGGGACGATCCAAGAGACCCAGTACTTC
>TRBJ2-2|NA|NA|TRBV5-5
CASSRGQNTGELFF
TGTGCCAGCAGCCGAGGACAGAACACCGGGGAGCTGTTTTTT
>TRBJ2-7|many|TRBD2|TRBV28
CASSVGLAGTYEQYF
TGTGCCAGCAGTGTGGGACTAGCGGGAACCTACGAGCAGTACTTC
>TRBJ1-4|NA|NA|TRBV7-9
CAGSSAGEEGEKLFF
TGTGCTGGCAGCTCCGCAGGGGAGGAAGGTGAAAAACTGTTTTTT
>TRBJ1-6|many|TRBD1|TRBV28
CASSGTGGYNSPLHF
TGTGCCAGCAGCGGGACAGGGGGATATAATTCACCCCTCCACTTT
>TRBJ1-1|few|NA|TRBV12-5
CASGLDGGKGLKPEAFF
TGTGCTAGTGGTTTGGACGGCGGGAAGGGGCTCAAACCTGAAGCTTTCTTT
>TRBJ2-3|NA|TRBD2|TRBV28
CASSGNSGRAGTDTQYF
TGTGCCAGCAGTGGGAATAGCGGGAGGGCAGGCACAGATACGCAGTATTTT
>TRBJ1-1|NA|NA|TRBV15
CATSRQAGGTEAFF
TGTGCCACCAGCAGACAGGCGGGCGGCACTGAAGCTTTCTTT
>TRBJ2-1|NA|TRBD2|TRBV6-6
CASSYSASGINEQFF
TGTGCCAGCAGTTACTCGGCTAGCGGGATCAATGAGCAGTTCTTC
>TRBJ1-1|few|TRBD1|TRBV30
CAWSWDSSNTEAFF
TGTGCCTGGAGTTGGGACAGCTCGAACACTGAAGCTTTCTTT
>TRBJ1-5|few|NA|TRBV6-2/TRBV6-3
CASRVDRSSNQPQHF
TGTGCCAGCAGGGTAGATCGTTCTAGCAATCAGCCCCAGCATTTT
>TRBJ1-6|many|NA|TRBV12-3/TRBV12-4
CASRSRVGKENSPLHF
TGTGCCAGCAGGTCACGGGTGGGGAAGGAAAATTCACCCCTCCACTTT
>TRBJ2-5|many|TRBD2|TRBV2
CASSVPRGSGRLPQETQYF
TGTGCCAGCAGTGTCCCCCGGGGTAGCGGGAGACTCCCCCAAGAGACCCAGTACTTC
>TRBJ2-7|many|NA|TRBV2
CASRRLPSMILFYEQYF
TGTGCCAGCAGACGCCTCCCAAGCATGATTCTATTCTACGAGCAGTACTTC
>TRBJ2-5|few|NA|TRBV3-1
CASSQGTLRGETQYF
TGTGCCAGCAGCCAAGGGACTTTGAGAGGAGAGACCCAGTACTTC
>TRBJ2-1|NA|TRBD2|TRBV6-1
CASRQREGAYNEQFF
TGTGCCAGCAGGCAGCGGGAGGGTGCCTACAATGAGCAGTTCTTC
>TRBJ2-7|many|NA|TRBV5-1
CASSLASGVGEQYF
TGTGCCAGCAGCTTGGCGTCGGGGGTTGGCGAGCAGTACTTC
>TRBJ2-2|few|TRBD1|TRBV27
CASSYGTGINTGELFF
TGTGCCAGCAGTTACGGGACAGGGATCAACACCGGGGAGCTGTTTTTT
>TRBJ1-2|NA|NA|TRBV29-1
CSVEVQADYARGYTF
TGCAGCGTTGAAGTCCAGGCAGACTACGCCCGGGGCTACACCTTC
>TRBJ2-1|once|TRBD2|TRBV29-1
CSVKREGRNEQFF
TGCAGCGTCAAGCGGGAGGGCCGCAATGAGCAGTTCTTC
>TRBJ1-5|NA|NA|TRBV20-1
CSATGFGQPQHF
TGCAGTGCTACAGGGTTCGGACAGCCCCAGCATTTT
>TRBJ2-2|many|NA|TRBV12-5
CASGFISLIQGGGELFF
TGTGCTAGTGGTTTTATCTCCCTTATTCAAGGTGGCGGGGAGCTGTTTTTT
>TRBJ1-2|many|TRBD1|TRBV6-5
CASSYATGVGYTF
TGTGCCAGCAGTTACGCGACAGGGGTCGGCTACACCTTC
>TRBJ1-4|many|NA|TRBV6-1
CASSEGWGSNEKLFF
TGTGCCAGCAGTGAAGGTTGGGGTTCTAATGAAAAACTGTTTTTT
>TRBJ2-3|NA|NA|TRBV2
CASRGGGSTDTQYF
TGTGCCAGCAGGGGGGGCGGGAGCACAGATACGCAGTATTTT
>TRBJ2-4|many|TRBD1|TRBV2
CASSARGAKNIQYF
TGTGCCAGCAGTGCCAGGGGGGCCAAAAACATTCAGTACTTC
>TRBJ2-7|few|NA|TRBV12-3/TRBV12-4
CASSLGRRPYEQYF
TGTGCCAGCAGTTTAGGACGCCGACCTTACGAGCAGTACTTC
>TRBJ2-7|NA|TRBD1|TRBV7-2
CASSNEGARSYEQYF
TGTGCCAGCAGCAACGAGGGGGCTAGATCCTACGAGCAGTACTTC
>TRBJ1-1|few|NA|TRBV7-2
CASSLALSGNTEAFF
TGTGCCAGCAGCTTAGCTCTATCCGGGAACACTGAAGCTTTCTTT
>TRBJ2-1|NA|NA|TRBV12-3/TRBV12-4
CASSLFYNEQFF
TGTGCCAGCAGTTTATTTTACAATGAGCAGTTCTTC
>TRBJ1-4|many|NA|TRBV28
CASSRDFTTGVFF
TGTGCCAGCAGCAGAGACTTTACTACGGGGGTGTTTTTT
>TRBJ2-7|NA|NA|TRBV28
CASSSNWGNNGFIYEQYF
TGTGCCAGCAGTTCCAATTGGGGTAATAATGGTTTTATCTACGAGCAGTACTTC
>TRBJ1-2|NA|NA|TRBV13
CASSHGTYGYTF
TGTGCCAGCAGCCACGGGACTTATGGCTACACCTTC
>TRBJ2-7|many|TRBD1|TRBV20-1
CSAAGADRDRSYEQYF
TGCAGTGCTGCCGGCGCAGACCGGGACAGGTCCTACGAGCAGTACTTC
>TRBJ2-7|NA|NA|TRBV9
CASSAGEEGRREQYF
TGTGCCAGCAGCGCGGGTGAAGAGGGGCGCCGCGAGCAGTACTTC
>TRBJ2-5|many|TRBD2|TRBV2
CASSGWGLKQETQYF
TGTGCCAGCAGTGGATGGGGACTAAAACAAGAGACCCAGTACTTC
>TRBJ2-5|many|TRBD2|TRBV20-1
CSAYYNGRAKETQYF
TGCAGTGCTTATTACAATGGGAGGGCCAAAGAGACCCAGTACTTC
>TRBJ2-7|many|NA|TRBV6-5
CASSYVTGTGYYEQYF
TGTGCCAGCAGTTACGTAACCGGGACTGGATACTACGAGCAGTACTTC
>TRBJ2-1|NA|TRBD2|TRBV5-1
CASSTGLAGGGEQFF
TGCGCCAGCAGCACGGGACTAGCGGGAGGGGGTGAGCAGTTCTTC
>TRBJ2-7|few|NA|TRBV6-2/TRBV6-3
CASSYTDTYEQYF
TGTGCCAGCAGTTATACAGACACCTACGAGCAGTACTTC
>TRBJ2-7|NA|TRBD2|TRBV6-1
CASRPTSGSFYEQYF
TGTGCCAGCAGACCCACTAGCGGGTCGTTCTACGAGCAGTACTTC
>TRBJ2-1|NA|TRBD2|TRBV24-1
CATSDTLAGGSYNEQFF
TGTGCCACCAGTGACACACTAGCGGGGGGCTCCTACAATGAGCAGTTCTTC
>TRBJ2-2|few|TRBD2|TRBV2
CASSVRAGGRTGELFF
TGTGCCAGCAGTGTACGAGCGGGGGGGCGGACCGGGGAGCTGTTTTTT
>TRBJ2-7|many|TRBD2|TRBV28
CASSLEGGKYEQYF
TGTGCCAGCAGTTTAGAGGGAGGGAAGTACGAGCAGTACTTC
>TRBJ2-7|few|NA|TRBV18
CASSPRRGHEQYF
TGTGCCAGCTCACCTAGAAGGGGCCACGAGCAGTACTTC
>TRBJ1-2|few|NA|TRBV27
CASKAGSRGGYTF
TGTGCCAGCAAGGCCGGTTCACGGGGTGGCTACACCTTC
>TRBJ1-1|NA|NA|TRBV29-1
CSGVGRSTEAFF
TGCAGCGGCGTGGGACGGTCCACTGAAGCTTTCTTT
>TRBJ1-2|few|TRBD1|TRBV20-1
CSADSGTAPTGYTF
TGCAGTGCTGATTCCGGGACAGCACCCACTGGCTACACCTTC
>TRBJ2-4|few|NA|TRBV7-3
CASSLEGRAKNIQYF
TGTGCCAGCAGCTTAGAGGGGAGGGCCAAAAACATTCAGTACTTC
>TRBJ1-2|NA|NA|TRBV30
CAWSKNRIPSGGYTF
TGTGCCTGGAGTAAAAACAGGATCCCGTCAGGGGGCTACACCTTC